This TCR beta chain was captured by sequencing in a study of T cells in Graves' hyperthyroidism and ophthalmopathy. There are many counts of this clonotype. CDR3 length equals 13 residues. Deletions cut 6 bases from V and 1 base from J, with 12 bases between. The germline V gene has CDR1 SQVTM and CDR2 ANQGSEA. RNA transcripts were the template for amplifying TCR beta CDR3 regions. HTBI primers were employed in a first-round RT-PCR of the TCR CDR3. TCRdb called the multiplex PCR reads again in MiXCR, with one record for every CDR3 protein. The data show 500,000 or so distinct CDR3 sequences, 15% to 20% seen once.

The source of this sequence is a woman between 18 and 29 years old with Graves' ophthalmopathy. The gene calls are TRBV29-1 and TRBJ1-1; D call uncertain. Sequencing input: blood. CDR3 amino acids: CSVSPGSNTEAFF. CDR3 nucleotides: TGCAGCGTCTCGCCGGGATCGAACACTGAAGCTTTCTTT.